This passage covers 7 T cell receptor beta chains from one sample sequenced in a study of blood T cells in healthy people across ages (dated by TCRdb to the mid-2010s). The receptor library was made with 5' RACE. The instrument given in TCRdb is Illumina HiSeq 2500. A second PCR of 7 to 11 cycles was performed with a sample-barcoded 5' primer and a J-beta primer mix. TCRdb handled the public reads itself, with Q25 trimming in fastp and clone calling in MiXCR, and kept productive beta chains. Rows with one shared CDR3 protein collapse into an entry with the most common genes and DNA. The sample has roughly 680,000 distinct CDR3 sequences on record, roughly 50% of them singletons. The ten largest clones capture 25% to 35% of the sample. The sequenced sample consisted of blood. These receptor sequences come from a woman in her sixties or seventies in good health.

This clonotype came up once. This sequence joins TRBV15 and TRBJ1-1; D is unresolved. Deletions cut 0 bases from V and 7 bases from J, with 9 bases between. CDR3 size: 13 residues. Germline loops: CDR1 LNHNV, CDR2 YYDKDF (reference sequence). The CDR3 nucleotides are TGTGCCACCAGCAGAGATCGGGCAGGTGAAGCTTTCTTT. It is translated as CATSRDRAGEAFF.

This chain connects TRBV5-5 to TRBJ1-5; D gene uncertain. The germline V and J ends were trimmed by 1 base and 3 bases, with 14 bases remaining between them. The CDR3 contains 16 residues. From germline, CDR1 is SGHKS and CDR2 YYEKEE (reference sequence). CDR3 loop: CASSLYPGSPNQPQHF. The DNA for the CDR3 is TGTGCCAGCAGCTTGTATCCGGGATCCCCCAATCAGCCCCAGCATTTT. The variable domain in full, completed from reference TRBV5-5 and TRBJ1-5, reads DAGVTQSPTHLIKTRGQQVTLRCSPISGHKSVSWYQQVLGQGPQFIFQYYEKEERGRGNFPDRFSARQFPNYSSELNVNALLLGDSALYLCASSLYPGSPNQPQHFGDGTRLSIL.

The chain joins TRBV4-1 to TRBJ2-6; D tentatively reads TRBD1 or TRBD2 (5 bases each). Germline V gene sequence: CDR1 MGHRA, CDR2 YSYEKL. Trimming shortened V by 3 bases and J by 4 bases, and 16 bases separated the two germline ends. The CDR3 has 17 residues. The CDR3 DNA reads TGCGCCAGCAGCCATATGGGACGGTCACGGGGGGCCAACGTCCTGACTTTC. This sequence encodes CASSHMGRSRGANVLTF.

This clonotype has at least ten counts. The chain links TRBV7-2 to TRBJ2-7; TRBD2 aligns across 8 bases. Germline V lookup: CDR1 SGHTA, CDR2 FQGNSA. Losses at the gene ends were 6 bases for V and 6 bases for J; bases not matched to a gene: 7. CDR3 length: 13 amino acids. The CDR3 is CASREYLAGEQYF. CDR3 bases: TGTGCCAGCAGAGAGTACCTAGCGGGCGAGCAGTACTTC. Drawing the rest from reference TRBV7-2 and TRBJ2-7, the complete variable domain is GAGVSQSPSNKVTEKGKDVELRCDPISGHTALYWYRQSLGQGLEFLIYFQGNSAPDKSGLPSDRFSAERTGGSVSTLTIQRTQQEDSAVYLCASREYLAGEQYFGPGTRLTVT.

This clonotype appeared a few times. The chain combines TRBV3-1 with TRBJ2-7; D gene ambiguous. The CDR3 is 12 residues long. Per the germline V gene, CDR1 is LGHDT and CDR2 is YNNKEL (reference sequence). Trimming left V 2 bases short and J 2 bases short, with 4 bases between. DNA for the CDR3: TGTGCCAGCAGCCAAATTGCCTACGAGCAGTACTTC. Protein: CASSQIAYEQYF.

Details on this clonotype: A much larger clone lies one base from this, so it may be a read error. The chain uses TRBV7-9 and TRBJ2-1; D remains unclear. Germline V gene lookup returns CDR1 SEHNR and CDR2 FQNEAQ (reference sequence). This CDR3 is 16 amino acids long. V was trimmed by 4 bases and J by 6 bases, leaving 19 bases between them. The CDR3 DNA reads as TGTGCCAGCAGCTCACCACCCCTTGGCGGCTGCAATGAGCAGTTCTTC. It specifies CASSSPPLGGCNEQFF. Full variable domain (rest looked up from reference TRBV7-9 and TRBJ2-1): DTGVSQNPRHKITKRGQNVTFRCDPISEHNRLYWYRQTLGQGPEFLTYFQNEAQLEKSRLLSDRFSAERPKGSFSTLEIQRTEQGDSAMYLCASSSPPLGGCNEQFFGPGTRLTVL.

The V call is TRBV24-1, the J call TRBJ2-7, with 7 nucleotides matching TRBD1. The V gene end was trimmed by 4 bases and the J gene end by 2 bases; junction bases not matched to a gene: 7. This CDR3 is 15 amino acids long. Germline CDR1 is KGHDR and CDR2 is SFDVKD. The CDR3 coding sequence is TGTGCCACCAGTGACCGCCGGGACAGCACCTACGAGCAGTACTTC. Translation: CATSDRRDSTYEQYF.